The present entry profiles one T cell receptor (beta chain) with its context. The data originate from a study of blood T cell repertoires in COVID-19. The CDR3 contains 14 residues. Trimming at V came to 6 bases and at J to 2 bases, leaving 2 bases not matched to a gene. Germline V gene lookup returns CDR1 SQVTM and CDR2 ANQGSEA. Repertoires were generated with immunoSEQ multiplex PCR, while TCRdb's copy carries only in-frame clones and drops some. The sample shows 150,000 to 200,000 clones, about four fifths of them seen only once. The clonotype was recovered from a man in his 70s who had recovered from COVID-19. The specimen was peripheral blood. This rearrangement joins TRBV29-1 to TRBJ2-2; 11 bases align to TRBD2. The CDR3 protein is CSVRLAGNTGELFF. The CDR3 DNA is TGCAGCGTAAGACTAGCGGGAAACACCGGGGAGCTGTTTTTT.